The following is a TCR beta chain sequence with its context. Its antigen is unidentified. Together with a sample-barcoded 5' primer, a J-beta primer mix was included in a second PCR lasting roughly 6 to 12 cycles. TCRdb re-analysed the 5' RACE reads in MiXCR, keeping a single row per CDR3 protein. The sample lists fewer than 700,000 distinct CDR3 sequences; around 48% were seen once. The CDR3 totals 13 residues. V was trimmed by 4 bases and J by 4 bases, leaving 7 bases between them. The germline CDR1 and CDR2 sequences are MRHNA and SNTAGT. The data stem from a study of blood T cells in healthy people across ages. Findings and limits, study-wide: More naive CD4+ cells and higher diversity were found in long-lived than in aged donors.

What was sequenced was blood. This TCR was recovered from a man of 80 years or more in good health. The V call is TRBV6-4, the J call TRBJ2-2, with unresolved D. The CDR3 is CASSAESTGELFF. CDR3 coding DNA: TGTGCCAGCAGTGCCGAATCCACCGGGGAGCTGTTTTTT.